This TCR beta chain was observed in a study of T cell responses to AZD1222 COVID-19 vaccine. On the study more broadly: Second-dose intervals near 4 or 12 weeks were combined.

Note on this clone: What it binds is unknown.

Repertoires were generated with immunoSEQ multiplex PCR, while TCRdb's copy carries only in-frame clones and drops some. This sample has some 110,000 clones; 88% occur once, and the top ten carry 4.4%. Study findings and constraints: Repertoire sampling occurred only after the peak T cell response. CD4 TCRs associated with vaccination spanned spike, dominating at 160-218 and 743-854.

This CDR3 region has 14 residues. V trimming: 8 bases; J trimming: 3 bases; junction bases outside the gene matches: 11. Germline-derived CDR1 and CDR2 are SQVTM and ANQGSEA. The rearrangement uses TRBV29-1 and TRBJ1-2; 8 nucleotides match TRBD1. The material was peripheral blood, obtained on day 0 of AZD1222 vaccination. The sequence was collected from an adult in good health. The CDR3 is CSPPRDRKDYGYTF. The DNA for the CDR3 is TGCAGCCCCCCCCGGGACAGGAAGGACTATGGCTACACCTTC. The full variable domain, rest sourced from reference TRBV29-1 and TRBJ1-2, is SAVISQKPSRDICQRGTSLTIQCQVDSQVTMMFWYRQQPGQSLTLIATANQGSEATYESGFVIDKFPISRPNLTFSTLTVSNMSPEDSSIYLCSPPRDRKDYGYTFGSGTRLTVV.